This is a list of T cell receptor beta chains from one sample in a study of control samples from healthy donors and cancer patients. Sequenced by immunoSEQ multiplex PCR; TCRdb stores in-frame clones only, minus some. The table has about 120,000 clones, roughly nine tenths seen once. Sequences were obtained from PBMCs. The receptors were gathered from a woman aged 45-59 years with colorectal cancer. CDR3s include the opening cysteine and the closing phenylalanine or tryptophan. Fields, in order: V gene, J gene, D gene, clone size, CDR3 DNA, CDR3 protein. The D gene is left open where the match is weak. Clone size is given for some rows only: seen once, a few or many times, or a class if the clone is expanded.

V: TRBV5-1
J: TRBJ1-1
D: TRBD1
size: few
DNA: TGCGCCAGCAGCTTACAGGGGGAAGGCGCCCTGAACACTGAAGCTTTCTTT
CDR3: CASSLQGEGALNTEAFF

V: TRBV19
J: TRBJ1-2
D: TRBD1
size: -
DNA: TGTGCCAGTAGTAACAGAGGACAGGGGAACTATGGCTACACCTTC
CDR3: CASSNRGQGNYGYTF

V: TRBV27
J: TRBJ2-7
D: -
size: once
DNA: TGTGCCAGCAGTTTAAGAGGGCGGACCTACGAGCAGTACTTC
CDR3: CASSLRGRTYEQYF

V: TRBV5-1
J: TRBJ1-6
D: -
size: -
DNA: TGCGCCAGCAGGGACACAGGGCAAAGCTCCTATAATTCACCCCTCCACTTT
CDR3: CASRDTGQSSYNSPLHF

V: TRBV6-5
J: TRBJ1-5
D: -
size: -
DNA: TGTGCCAGCGGGGGCGGGAATAGCAATCAGCCCCAGCATTTT
CDR3: CASGGGNSNQPQHF

V: TRBV6-2/TRBV6-3
J: TRBJ2-1
D: TRBD2
size: -
DNA: TGTGCCAGCAGTGCCCCTAGCGGGAAAGATGGAGAGTTCTTC
CDR3: CASSAPSGKDGEFF

V: TRBV6-5
J: TRBJ1-3
D: -
size: -
DNA: TGTGCCAGCAGTTACGGTACAGGGTTGGGAAACACCATATATTTT
CDR3: CASSYGTGLGNTIYF

V: TRBV28
J: TRBJ1-5
D: -
size: -
DNA: TGTGCCAGTACCCTCGGGGGCCATCTTAGCAATCAGCCCCAGCATTTT
CDR3: CASTLGGHLSNQPQHF

V: TRBV7-2
J: TRBJ1-5
D: -
size: -
DNA: TGTGCCAGCAGCTCTCCAGCATTTAGCAATCAGCCCCAGCATTTT
CDR3: CASSSPAFSNQPQHF

V: TRBV5-1
J: TRBJ1-2
D: -
size: -
DNA: TGCGCCAGCAGCAACGGACTCCTTTATGGCTACACCTTC
CDR3: CASSNGLLYGYTF

V: TRBV6-5
J: TRBJ1-5
D: TRBD1
size: -
DNA: TGTGCCAGCGGAGGACAGGGGAGCAATCAGCCCCAGCATTTT
CDR3: CASGGQGSNQPQHF

V: TRBV2
J: TRBJ1-2
D: TRBD1
size: -
DNA: TGTGCCAGCAGTGAAGGGCAGGGGGTCTATGGCTACACCTTC
CDR3: CASSEGQGVYGYTF

V: TRBV9
J: TRBJ1-5
D: -
size: -
DNA: TGTGCCAGCAGCGTAGGGACGGGCAATCAGCCCCAGCATTTT
CDR3: CASSVGTGNQPQHF

V: TRBV20-1
J: TRBJ1-4
D: -
size: -
DNA: TGCAGTGCTAGTCTGACTTGGGGTGAAAAACTGTTTTTT
CDR3: CSASLTWGEKLFF

V: TRBV11-2
J: TRBJ1-6
D: -
size: -
DNA: TGTGCCAGCAGCTTAGGCAGGAGCTCCTATAATTCACCCCTCCACTTT
CDR3: CASSLGRSSYNSPLHF

V: TRBV13
J: TRBJ1-1
D: TRBD1
size: -
DNA: TGTGCCAGCAGCTTCGGGACAGCGATGAACACTGAAGCTTTCTTT
CDR3: CASSFGTAMNTEAFF

V: TRBV29-1
J: TRBJ2-1
D: TRBD2
size: -
DNA: TGCAGCGTTGATTTACTAGCGGAGGCCGGCGGGCAGTTCTTC
CDR3: CSVDLLAEAGGQFF

V: TRBV5-5
J: TRBJ1-2
D: -
size: once
DNA: TGTGCCAGCAGCTTGGACGGGGTCGGCTACACCTTC
CDR3: CASSLDGVGYTF

V: TRBV20-1
J: TRBJ2-3
D: -
size: -
DNA: TGCAGTGCTAGACCGGCAGATACGCAGTATTTT
CDR3: CSARPADTQYF

V: TRBV7-3
J: TRBJ2-1
D: TRBD2
size: -
DNA: TGTGCCAGCAGCCCAAGACTAGCGGGAGCCTTCTCTGAGCAGTTCTTC
CDR3: CASSPRLAGAFSEQFF

V: TRBV6-1
J: TRBJ2-1
D: -
size: -
DNA: TGTGCCAGCAGTGAGATTTGGTATTTCTCCTACAATGAGCAGTTCTTC
CDR3: CASSEIWYFSYNEQFF

V: TRBV3-1/TRBV3-2
J: TRBJ2-5
D: TRBD1
size: -
DNA: TGTGCCAGCAGCCTTGTTCGGGACAGGGGATGGGAGACCCAGTACTTC
CDR3: CASSLVRDRGWETQYF

V: TRBV6-2/TRBV6-3
J: TRBJ1-2
D: -
size: -
DNA: TGTGCCAGCAGTTACGTTGGGCAGGGAGGAGGCTACACCTTC
CDR3: CASSYVGQGGGYTF

V: TRBV19
J: TRBJ2-7
D: -
size: -
DNA: TGTGCCAGTAGTATAAGTTCTCTGACCATCTACGAGCAGTACTTC
CDR3: CASSISSLTIYEQYF

V: TRBV21-1
J: TRBJ1-1
D: -
size: -
DNA: TGTGCCAGCAGCAAATGGGCAGCCAACACTGAAGCTTTCTTT
CDR3: CASSKWAANTEAFF

V: TRBV18
J: TRBJ2-5
D: TRBD1
size: -
DNA: TGTGCCAGCTCCCCCCAGGGGGCCCAAGAGACCCAGTACTTC
CDR3: CASSPQGAQETQYF

V: TRBV30
J: TRBJ1-2
D: -
size: -
DNA: TGTGCCTGGAGTATCAGGACAGACTATGGCTACACCTTC
CDR3: CAWSIRTDYGYTF

V: TRBV5-5
J: TRBJ1-1
D: -
size: -
DNA: TGTGCCAGCAGCCGCGCTGTCGGGGCTGGTGAAGCTTTCTTT
CDR3: CASSRAVGAGEAFF

V: TRBV4-1
J: TRBJ2-3
D: -
size: -
DNA: TGCGCCAGCAGCTACGAGGGGGTTAGCACAGATACGCAGTATTTT
CDR3: CASSYEGVSTDTQYF

V: TRBV10-1
J: TRBJ2-3
D: TRBD2
size: -
DNA: TGCGCCAGCAGTGAGGGACTAGCGGGGGCAAATACGCAGTATTTT
CDR3: CASSEGLAGANTQYF

V: TRBV12-5
J: TRBJ2-7
D: -
size: -
DNA: TGTGCTAGTGGCTCCTCAGGCGTCTACGAGCAGTACTTC
CDR3: CASGSSGVYEQYF

V: TRBV7-3
J: TRBJ1-6
D: -
size: -
DNA: TGTGCCAGCAGCCCGACGGACACCGAAAGTCGCTATAATTCACCCCTCCACTTT
CDR3: CASSPTDTESRYNSPLHF

V: TRBV10-3
J: TRBJ1-6
D: -
size: once
DNA: TGTGCCATCAGTGATCTGGGCCGGGGGTCACCCCTCCACTTT
CDR3: CAISDLGRGSPLHF

V: TRBV9
J: TRBJ1-3
D: -
size: -
DNA: TGTGCCAGCAGCGTGGGTGCTTACTCTGGAAACACCATATATTTT
CDR3: CASSVGAYSGNTIYF

V: TRBV7-8
J: TRBJ2-1
D: TRBD1
size: -
DNA: TGTGCCAGCACCTTTCGGGGACAGGGGTATGCTGGTGAGCAGTTCTTC
CDR3: CASTFRGQGYAGEQFF

V: TRBV6-5
J: TRBJ1-1
D: -
size: -
DNA: TGTGCCAGCAAGCTATCCACAGGGACTGAAGCTTTCTTT
CDR3: CASKLSTGTEAFF

V: TRBV2
J: TRBJ2-3
D: TRBD1
size: -
DNA: TGTGCCAGCAGAAAACAGGGGAACACAGATACGCAGTATTTT
CDR3: CASRKQGNTDTQYF

V: TRBV5-1
J: TRBJ2-1
D: -
size: -
DNA: TGCGCCAGCAGCTCCGGGACAAATGAGCAGTTCTTC
CDR3: CASSSGTNEQFF

V: TRBV11-2
J: TRBJ1-2
D: -
size: -
DNA: TGTGCCAGCAGCCCGTCGCAGGCTAACTATGGCTACACCTTC
CDR3: CASSPSQANYGYTF

V: TRBV7-6
J: TRBJ2-3
D: -
size: -
DNA: TGTGCCAGCAGCTTAGCGCAGGGGAGGGCCACAGATACGCAGTATTTT
CDR3: CASSLAQGRATDTQYF

V: TRBV9
J: TRBJ1-4
D: -
size: -
DNA: TGTGCCAGCAGCACCGGACAGACTACTCATAATGAAAAACTGTTTTTT
CDR3: CASSTGQTTHNEKLFF

V: TRBV5-1
J: TRBJ1-2
D: TRBD1
size: -
DNA: TGCGCCAGCAGCTTGGCCCTGACAGGGGGCTTTGGCTACACCTTC
CDR3: CASSLALTGGFGYTF

V: TRBV2
J: TRBJ1-5
D: TRBD1
size: -
DNA: TGTGCCAGCAGTCTCGACAGGGACAATCAGCCCCAGCATTTT
CDR3: CASSLDRDNQPQHF

V: TRBV30
J: TRBJ1-3
D: TRBD1
size: -
DNA: TGTGCCTGGAGGACAGGGGGGGGAGGAAACACCATATATTTT
CDR3: CAWRTGGGGNTIYF

V: TRBV5-8
J: TRBJ2-5
D: -
size: -
DNA: TGTGCCAGCAGTTACGTGGGGAGAGGGCCTTGGGAGACCCAGTACTTC
CDR3: CASSYVGRGPWETQYF

V: TRBV2
J: TRBJ2-1
D: TRBD2
size: -
DNA: TGTGCCAGCAAGACTAGCGTATACAATGAGCAGTTCTTC
CDR3: CASKTSVYNEQFF

V: TRBV10-3
J: TRBJ2-2
D: TRBD1
size: -
DNA: TGTGCCATCAGTGAATCGGACAGGGGGCAGGGTATCCATAATACCGGGGAGCTGTTTTTT
CDR3: CAISESDRGQGIHNTGELFF

V: TRBV19
J: TRBJ1-3
D: TRBD1
size: -
DNA: TGTGCCAGTACCCTTACAGGGGCTGGAAACACCATATATTTT
CDR3: CASTLTGAGNTIYF

V: TRBV5-1
J: TRBJ2-7
D: TRBD2
size: -
DNA: TGCGCCAGCAGCGTACGGACTAGCGGAGAGCAGTACTTC
CDR3: CASSVRTSGEQYF

V: TRBV6-5
J: TRBJ1-4
D: -
size: once
DNA: TGTGCCAGCCTAGGGGAGAAGAATGAAAAACTGTTTTTT
CDR3: CASLGEKNEKLFF

V: TRBV29-1
J: TRBJ2-2
D: -
size: -
DNA: TGCAGCGTTGAGGTTCCCGGGGAGCTGTTTTTT
CDR3: CSVEVPGELFF

V: TRBV21-1
J: TRBJ2-7
D: -
size: -
DNA: TGTGCCAGCAGCCACCCCGGTGGGAATAGCGGGGACTCCTACGAGCAGTACTTC
CDR3: CASSHPGGNSGDSYEQYF

V: TRBV14
J: TRBJ2-3
D: TRBD1
size: -
DNA: TGTGCCAGCAGCCAAGATTCCGGGACAGGGGGGGATCATACGCAGTATTTT
CDR3: CASSQDSGTGGDHTQYF